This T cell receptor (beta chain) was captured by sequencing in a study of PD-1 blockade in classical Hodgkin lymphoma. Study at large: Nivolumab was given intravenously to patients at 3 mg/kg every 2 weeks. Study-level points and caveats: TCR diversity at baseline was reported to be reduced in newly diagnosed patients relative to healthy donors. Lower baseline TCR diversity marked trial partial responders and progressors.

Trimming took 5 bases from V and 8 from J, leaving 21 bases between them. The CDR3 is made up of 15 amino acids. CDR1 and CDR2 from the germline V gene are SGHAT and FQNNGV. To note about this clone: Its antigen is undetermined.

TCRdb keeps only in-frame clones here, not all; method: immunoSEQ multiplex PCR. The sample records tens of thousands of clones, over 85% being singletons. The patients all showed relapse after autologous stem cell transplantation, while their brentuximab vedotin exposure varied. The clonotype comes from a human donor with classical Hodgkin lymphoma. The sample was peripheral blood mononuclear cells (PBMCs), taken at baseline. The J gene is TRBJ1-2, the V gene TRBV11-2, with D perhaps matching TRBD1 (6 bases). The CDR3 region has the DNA TGTGCCAGCAGCCTCCCCGTCGGGGGCGGAAGGGGCTACACCTTC. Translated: CASSLPVGGGRGYTF. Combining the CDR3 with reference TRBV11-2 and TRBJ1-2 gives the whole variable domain EAGVAQSPRYKIIEKRQSVAFWCNPISGHATLYWYQQILGQGPKLLIQFQNNGVVDDSQLPKDRFSAERLKGVDSTLKIQPAKLEDSAVYLCASSLPVGGGRGYTFGSGTRLTVV.